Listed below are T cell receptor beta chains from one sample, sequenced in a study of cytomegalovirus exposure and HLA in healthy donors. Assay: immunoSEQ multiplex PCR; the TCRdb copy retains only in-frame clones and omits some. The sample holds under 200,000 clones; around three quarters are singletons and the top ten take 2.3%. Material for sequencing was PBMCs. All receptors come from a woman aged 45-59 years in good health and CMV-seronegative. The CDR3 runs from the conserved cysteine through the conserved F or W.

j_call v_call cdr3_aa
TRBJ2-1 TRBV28 CASSLRGRGRGVYNEQFF
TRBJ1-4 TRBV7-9 CASSLQGAAANEKLFF
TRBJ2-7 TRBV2 CASRYSTNYEQYF
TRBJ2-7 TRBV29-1 CSVRQGFYEQYF
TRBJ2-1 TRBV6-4 CASSDSGDADNEQFF
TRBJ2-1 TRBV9 CASRGQGSSYNEQFF
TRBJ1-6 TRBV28 CASSTRQGINSPLHF
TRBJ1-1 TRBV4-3 CASSQAYRGRTEAFF
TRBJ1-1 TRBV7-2 CASSLRDRVTEAFF
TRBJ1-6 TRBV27 CASSLSGRGYNSPLHF
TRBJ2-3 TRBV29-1 CSVGGYSSTDTQYF
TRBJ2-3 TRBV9 CASSVAAGRVVDTQYF
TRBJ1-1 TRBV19 CASSPRGGWVEAFF
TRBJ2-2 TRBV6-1 CAGSEFRLFF
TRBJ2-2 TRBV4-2 CASSQVSHTGELFF
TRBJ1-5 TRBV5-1 CASSLGGLQPQHF
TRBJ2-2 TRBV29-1 CSHSGQNTGELFF
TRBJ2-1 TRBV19 CASSPLPRTGGYNEQFF
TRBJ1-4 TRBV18 CASSPLQGVGKLFF
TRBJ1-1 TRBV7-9 CSSSLTSNTEAFF
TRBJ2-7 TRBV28 CASRARGLAGRYEQYF
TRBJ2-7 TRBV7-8 CASSLVFQAIYEQYF
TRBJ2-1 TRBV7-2 CASSSRSGTGLYNEQFF
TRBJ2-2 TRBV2 CASKAAGELFF
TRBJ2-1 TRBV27 CASSSGAGGPKEFF
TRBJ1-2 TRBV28 CASRGGAESGYGYTF
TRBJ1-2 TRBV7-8 CASRTIEQGQGLSYGGYTF
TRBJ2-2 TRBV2 CASSRQGASGELFF